This record concerns one T cell receptor (beta chain) sequence. This specimen comes from a study of Graves' ophthalmopathy and Graves' hyperthyroidism. Amplification targeted the TCR beta CDR3 regions, with RNA transcripts as the source material. First-round RT-PCR with HTBI primers preceded a second-round multiplex PCR. TCRdb re-derived calls from the multiplex PCR reads in MiXCR, one entry per CDR3 protein. The data hold about 16,000 distinct CDR3 sequences, with roughly 50% observed a single time. Source material: peripheral blood. This TCR was sampled from a woman between 35 and 50 years old with stable Graves' hyperthyroidism.

CDR3 loop: CASSAEGTGTEAFF. The CDR3 DNA reads as TGTGCCAGCAGTGCGGAGGGAACGGGAACTGAAGCTTTCTTT. This sequence joins TRBV6-1 and TRBJ1-1; D call uncertain. Trimming pared 4 bases from V and 5 bases from J, leaving 14 bases between. The CDR3 runs to 14 residues. Germline V gives CDR1 MNHNS, CDR2 SASEGT.